This TCR beta chain came from a study of blood T cell repertoires in COVID-19. Study background: Collection of acute and convalescent COVID-19 samples took place in the United States, Italy and Spain. T cells, B-cell-depleted T cells, or PBMCs supplied cDNA or gDNA.

V trimming: 3 bases; J trimming: 3 bases; junction bases outside the gene matches: 5. Germline V gene data show CDR1 as SGHNT and CDR2 as YYREEE (reference sequence). The CDR3 length is 14 residues. TCRdb's table, derived via immunoSEQ multiplex PCR, lists solely in-frame clones and lacks some. The sample yields under 250,000 clones, around 80% seen once. The sample consisted of peripheral blood. This sequence joins TRBV5-4 and TRBJ1-1, with TRBD1 matching 7 bases. This TCR came from a man aged 40-50 years with active or convalescent COVID-19. The CDR3 nucleotides read TGTGCCAGCAGCTCACAGGGGTGGGACACTGAAGCTTTCTTT. This translates into CASSSQGWDTEAFF.